This record concerns one T cell receptor (beta chain) sequence. The antigen is not known. V was shortened by 4 bases and J by 6 bases, with 11 bases between the two germline ends. The CDR3 sequence is 13 residues long. The germline gives CDR1 SGHRS, CDR2 YFSETQ. TCRdb passed the 5' RACE reads through MiXCR, listing each CDR3 protein once. The profile covers about 530,000 distinct CDR3 sequences, with approximately 20% appearing a single time and more than 0.4% taken by the ten largest. This sample was included in a study of identical twins. Study results and limitations: Modelling approaches yielded underestimates of out-of-frame TCR alpha sharing between monozygotic twins.

The same data also contributed to another study, on yellow fever vaccine responses in identical twins.

The chain links TRBV5-1 to TRBJ1-5; TRBD1 might be the D (5 bases). This TCR was recovered from a woman aged 18-35 years in good health. Specimen: CD4+ T cells sorted from blood. Here the CDR3 DNA reads TGCGCCAGCAGCAAAGGGGCGAGTCAGCCCCAGCATTTT. Translation: CASSKGASQPQHF.